The 4 T cell receptor beta chains below all came from one sample that was sequenced in a study of control samples from healthy donors and cancer patients. Clones were sequenced by immunoSEQ multiplex PCR, and TCRdb holds only the in-frame ones, with some missing. In the table there are 150,000 to 200,000 clones, 85% to 95% of which are singletons. Input material: blood. These receptors all come from a man younger than 40 in good health.

The chain uses TRBV11-2 and TRBJ1-2; TRBD1 agrees at 9 bases. The CDR3 totals 16 residues. Germline CDR1 and CDR2: SGHAT and FQNNGV. V lost 4 bases, J lost 3 bases, and 9 bases stayed unmatched. The CDR3: CASSSLQGARYYGYTF. The CDR3 DNA reads TGTGCCAGCAGCTCCCTACAGGGGGCGCGTTACTATGGCTACACCTTC.

This clone was observed once. V is TRBV19 and J is TRBJ1-5, with unresolved D. CDR1 is LNHDA and CDR2 is SQIVND in the germline V gene (reference sequence). The CDR3 length is 14 residues. Trimming pared 0 bases from V and 11 bases from J, leaving 14 bases between. CDR3 amino acids: CASSIEDRKMSQHF. The DNA for the CDR3 is TGTGCCAGTAGTATAGAGGACCGGAAGATGTCCCAGCATTTT.

The V call is TRBV2, the J call TRBJ2-2, with D maybe TRBD1 (5 bases). This CDR3 comprises 13 residues. Germline CDR1 SNHLY, CDR2 FYNNEI. Trimming shortened V by 11 bases and J by 0 bases, and 10 bases separated the two germline ends. This chain's CDR3 is CARGQTNTGELFF. As DNA, the CDR3 is TGTGCCCGAGGACAAACGAACACCGGGGAGCTGTTTTTT.

This clone was seen only once. This sequence joins TRBV9 and TRBJ1-3; 10 nucleotides match TRBD1. The length of the CDR3 is 17 residues. CDR1 SGDLS and CDR2 YYNGEE come from the germline V gene. The junction had 5 bases not matched to a gene; V was cut back by 0 bases and J by 2 bases. CDR3 in DNA: TGTGCCAGCAGCGTAGGGAGTGGGACAGGGGCTGGAAACACCATATATTTT. Translation: CASSVGSGTGAGNTIYF.